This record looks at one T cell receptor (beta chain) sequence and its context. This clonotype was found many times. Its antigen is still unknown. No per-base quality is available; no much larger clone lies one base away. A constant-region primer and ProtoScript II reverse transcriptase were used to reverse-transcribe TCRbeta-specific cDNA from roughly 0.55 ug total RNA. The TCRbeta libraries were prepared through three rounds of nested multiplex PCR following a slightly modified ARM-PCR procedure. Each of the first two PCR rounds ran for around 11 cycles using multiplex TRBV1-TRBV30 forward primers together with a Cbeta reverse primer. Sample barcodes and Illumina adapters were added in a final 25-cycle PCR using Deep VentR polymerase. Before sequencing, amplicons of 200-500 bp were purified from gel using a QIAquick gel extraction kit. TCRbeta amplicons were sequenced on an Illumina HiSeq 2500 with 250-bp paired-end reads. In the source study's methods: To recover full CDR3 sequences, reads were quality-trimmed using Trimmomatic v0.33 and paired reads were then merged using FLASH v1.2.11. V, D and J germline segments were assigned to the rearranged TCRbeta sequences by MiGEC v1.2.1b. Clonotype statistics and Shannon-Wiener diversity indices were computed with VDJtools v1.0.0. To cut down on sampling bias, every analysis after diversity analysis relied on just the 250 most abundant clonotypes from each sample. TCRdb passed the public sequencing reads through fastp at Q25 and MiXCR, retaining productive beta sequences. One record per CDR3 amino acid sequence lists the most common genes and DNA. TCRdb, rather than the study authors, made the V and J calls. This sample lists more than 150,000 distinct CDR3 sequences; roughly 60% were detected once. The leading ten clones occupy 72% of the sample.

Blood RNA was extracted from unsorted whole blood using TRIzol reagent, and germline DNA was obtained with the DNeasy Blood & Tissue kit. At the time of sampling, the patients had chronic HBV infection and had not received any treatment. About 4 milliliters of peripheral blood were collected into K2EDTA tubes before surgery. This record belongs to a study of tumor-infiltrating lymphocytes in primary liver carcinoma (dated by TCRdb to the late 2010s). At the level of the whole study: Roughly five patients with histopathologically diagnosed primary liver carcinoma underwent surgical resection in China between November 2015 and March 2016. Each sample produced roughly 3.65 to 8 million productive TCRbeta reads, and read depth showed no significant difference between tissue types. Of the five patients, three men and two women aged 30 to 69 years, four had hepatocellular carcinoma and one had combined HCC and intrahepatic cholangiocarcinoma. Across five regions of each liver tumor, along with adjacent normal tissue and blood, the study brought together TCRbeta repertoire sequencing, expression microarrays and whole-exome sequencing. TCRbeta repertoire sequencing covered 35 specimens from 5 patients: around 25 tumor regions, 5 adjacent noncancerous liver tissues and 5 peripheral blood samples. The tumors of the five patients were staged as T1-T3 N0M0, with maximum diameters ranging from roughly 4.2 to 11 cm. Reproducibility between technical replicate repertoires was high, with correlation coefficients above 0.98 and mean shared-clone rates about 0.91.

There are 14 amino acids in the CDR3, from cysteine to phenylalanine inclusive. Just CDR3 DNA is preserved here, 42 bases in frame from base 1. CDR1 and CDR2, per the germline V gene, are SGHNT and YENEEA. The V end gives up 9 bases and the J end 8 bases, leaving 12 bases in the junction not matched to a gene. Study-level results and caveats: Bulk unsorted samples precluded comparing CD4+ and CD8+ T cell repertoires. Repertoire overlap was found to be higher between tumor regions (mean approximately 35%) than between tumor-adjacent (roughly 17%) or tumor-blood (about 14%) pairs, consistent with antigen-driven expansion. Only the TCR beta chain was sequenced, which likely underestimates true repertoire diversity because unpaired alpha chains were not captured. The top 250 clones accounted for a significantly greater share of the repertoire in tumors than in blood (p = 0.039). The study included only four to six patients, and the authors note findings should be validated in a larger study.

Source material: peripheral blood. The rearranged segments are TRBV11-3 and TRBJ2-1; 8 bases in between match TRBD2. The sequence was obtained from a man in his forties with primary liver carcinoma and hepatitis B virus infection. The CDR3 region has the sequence CASLGSGSWDEQFF. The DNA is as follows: TGTGCCAGTCTTGGCAGCGGGAGTTGGGATGAGCAGTTCTTC.